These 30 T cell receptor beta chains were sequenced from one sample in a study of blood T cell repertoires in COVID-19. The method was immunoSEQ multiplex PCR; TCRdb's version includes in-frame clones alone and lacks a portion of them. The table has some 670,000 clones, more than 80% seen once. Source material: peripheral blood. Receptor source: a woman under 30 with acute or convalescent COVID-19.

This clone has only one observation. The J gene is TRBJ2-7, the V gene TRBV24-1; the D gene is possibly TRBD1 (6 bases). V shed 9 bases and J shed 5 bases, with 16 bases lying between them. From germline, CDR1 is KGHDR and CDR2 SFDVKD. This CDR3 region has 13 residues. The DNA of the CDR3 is TGTGCCACCCAAGAAACAGGGTGGGACGAGCAGTACTTC. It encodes CATQETGWDEQYF.

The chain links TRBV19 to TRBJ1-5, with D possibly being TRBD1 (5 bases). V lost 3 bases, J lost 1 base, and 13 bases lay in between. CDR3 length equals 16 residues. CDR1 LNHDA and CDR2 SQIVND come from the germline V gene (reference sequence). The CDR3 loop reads CASSIDSLWSNQPQHF. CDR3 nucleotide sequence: TGTGCCAGTAGTATCGACAGCCTTTGGAGCAATCAGCCCCAGCATTTT.

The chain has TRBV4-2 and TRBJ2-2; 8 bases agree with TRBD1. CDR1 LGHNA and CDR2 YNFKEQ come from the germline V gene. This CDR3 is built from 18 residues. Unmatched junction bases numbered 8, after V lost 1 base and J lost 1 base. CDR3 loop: CASSQANQGAGNTGELFF. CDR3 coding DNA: TGTGCCAGCAGCCAAGCAAACCAGGGGGCCGGGAACACCGGGGAGCTGTTTTTT.

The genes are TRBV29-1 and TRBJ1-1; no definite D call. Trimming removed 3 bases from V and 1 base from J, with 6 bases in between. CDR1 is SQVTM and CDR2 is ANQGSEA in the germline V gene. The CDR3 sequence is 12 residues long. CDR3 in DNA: TGCAGCGTTGATTCAGGGAACACTGAAGCTTTCTTT. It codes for CSVDSGNTEAFF. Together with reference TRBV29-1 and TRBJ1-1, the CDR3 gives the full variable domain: SAVISQKPSRDICQRGTSLTIQCQVDSQVTMMFWYRQQPGQSLTLIATANQGSEATYESGFVIDKFPISRPNLTFSTLTVSNMSPEDSSIYLCSVDSGNTEAFFGQGTRLTVV.

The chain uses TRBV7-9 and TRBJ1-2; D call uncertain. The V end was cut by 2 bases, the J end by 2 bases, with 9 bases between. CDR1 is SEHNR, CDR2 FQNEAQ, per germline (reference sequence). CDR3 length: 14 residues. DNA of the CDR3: TGTGCCAGCAGCTTAAACAGAGACAACTATGGCTACACCTTC. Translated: CASSLNRDNYGYTF.

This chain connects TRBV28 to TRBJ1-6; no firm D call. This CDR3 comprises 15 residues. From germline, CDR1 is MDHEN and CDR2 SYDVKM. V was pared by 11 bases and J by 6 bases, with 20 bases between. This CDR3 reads CAVQESRRGNSPLHF. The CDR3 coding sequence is TGTGCCGTCCAAGAGTCGAGGCGGGGTAATTCACCCCTCCACTTT.

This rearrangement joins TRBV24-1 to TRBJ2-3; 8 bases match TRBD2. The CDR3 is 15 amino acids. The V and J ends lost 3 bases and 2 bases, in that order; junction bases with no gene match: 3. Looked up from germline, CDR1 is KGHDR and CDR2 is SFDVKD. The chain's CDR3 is CATSDPREATDTQYF. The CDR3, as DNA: TGTGCCACCAGTGATCCGCGGGAGGCCACAGATACGCAGTATTTT.

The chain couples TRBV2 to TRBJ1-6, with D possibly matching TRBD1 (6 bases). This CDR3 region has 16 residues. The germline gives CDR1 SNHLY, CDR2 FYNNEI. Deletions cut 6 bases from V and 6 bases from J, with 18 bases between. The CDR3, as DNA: TGTGCCAGCAGCAGACAGGCTCCGGAAATTAATTCACCCCTCCACTTT. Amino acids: CASSRQAPEINSPLHF.

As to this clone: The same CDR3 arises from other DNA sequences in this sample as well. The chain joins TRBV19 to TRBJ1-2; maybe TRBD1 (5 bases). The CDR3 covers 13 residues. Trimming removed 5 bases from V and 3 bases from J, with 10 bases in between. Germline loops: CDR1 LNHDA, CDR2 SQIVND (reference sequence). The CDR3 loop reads CASSPQGDYGYTF. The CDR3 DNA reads TGTGCCAGTAGTCCCCAGGGTGACTATGGCTACACCTTC. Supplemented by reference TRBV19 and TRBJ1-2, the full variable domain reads DGGITQSPKYLFRKEGQNVTLSCEQNLNHDAMYWYRQDPGQGLRLIYYSQIVNDFQKGDIAEGYSVSREKKESFPLTVTSAQKNPTAFYLCASSPQGDYGYTFGSGTRLTVV.

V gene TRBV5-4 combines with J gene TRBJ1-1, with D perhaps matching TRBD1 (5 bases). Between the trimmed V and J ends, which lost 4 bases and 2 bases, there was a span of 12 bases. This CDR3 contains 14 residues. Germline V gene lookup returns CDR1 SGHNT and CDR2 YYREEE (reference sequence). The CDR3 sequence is CASSPGGDNTEAFF. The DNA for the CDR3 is TGTGCCAGCAGCCCGGGGGGGGATAACACTGAAGCTTTCTTT. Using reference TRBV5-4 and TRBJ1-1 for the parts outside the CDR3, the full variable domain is ETGVTQSPTHLIKTRGQQVTLRCSSQSGHNTVSWYQQALGQGPQFIFQYYREEENGRGNFPPRFSGLQFPNYSSELNVNALELDDSALYLCASSPGGDNTEAFFGQGTRLTVV.

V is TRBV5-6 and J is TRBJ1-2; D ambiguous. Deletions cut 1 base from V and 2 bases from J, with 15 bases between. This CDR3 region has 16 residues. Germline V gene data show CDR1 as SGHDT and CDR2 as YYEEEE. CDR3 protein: CASSLLRLGWNYGYTF. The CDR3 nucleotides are TGTGCCAGCAGCTTGTTGAGACTCGGATGGAACTATGGCTACACCTTC. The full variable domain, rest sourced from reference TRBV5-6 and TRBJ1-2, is DAGVTQSPTHLIKTRGQQVTLRCSPKSGHDTVSWYQQALGQGPQFIFQYYEEEERQRGNFPDRFSGHQFPNYSSELNVNALLLGDSALYLCASSLLRLGWNYGYTFGSGTRLTVV.

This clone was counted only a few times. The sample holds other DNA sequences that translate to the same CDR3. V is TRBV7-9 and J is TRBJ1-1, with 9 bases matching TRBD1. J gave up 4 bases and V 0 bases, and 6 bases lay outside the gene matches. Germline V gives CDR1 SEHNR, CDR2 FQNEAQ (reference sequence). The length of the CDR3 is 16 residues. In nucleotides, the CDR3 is TGTGCCAGCAGCTTAGCCCCGGGGACAGGGACCACTGAAGCTTTCTTT. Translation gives CASSLAPGTGTTEAFF.

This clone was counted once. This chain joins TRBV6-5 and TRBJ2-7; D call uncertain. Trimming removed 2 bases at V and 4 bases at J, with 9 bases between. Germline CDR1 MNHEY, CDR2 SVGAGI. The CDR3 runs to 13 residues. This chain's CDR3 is CASSYARIYEQYF. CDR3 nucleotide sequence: TGTGCCAGCAGTTACGCCAGGATATACGAGCAGTACTTC.

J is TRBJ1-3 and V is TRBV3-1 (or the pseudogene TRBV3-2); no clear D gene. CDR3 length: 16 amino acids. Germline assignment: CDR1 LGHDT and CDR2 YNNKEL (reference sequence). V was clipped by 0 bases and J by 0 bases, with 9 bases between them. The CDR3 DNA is TGTGCCAGCAGCCAAGAACCCAGGAACTCTGGAAACACCATATATTTT. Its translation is CASSQEPRNSGNTIYF.

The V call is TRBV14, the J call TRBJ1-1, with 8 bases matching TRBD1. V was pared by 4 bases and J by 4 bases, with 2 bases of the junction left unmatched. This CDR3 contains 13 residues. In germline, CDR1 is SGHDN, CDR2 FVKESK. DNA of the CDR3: TGTGCCAGCAGCCGACAGGGGACCACTGAAGCTTTCTTT. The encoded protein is CASSRQGTTEAFF.

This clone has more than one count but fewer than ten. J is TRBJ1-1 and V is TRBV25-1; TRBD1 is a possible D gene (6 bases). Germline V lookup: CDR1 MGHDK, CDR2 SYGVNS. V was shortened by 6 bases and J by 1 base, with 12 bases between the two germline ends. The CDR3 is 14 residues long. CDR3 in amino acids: CASRGDTSNTEAFF. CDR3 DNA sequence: TGTGCCAGCAGAGGGGACACCTCGAACACTGAAGCTTTCTTT.

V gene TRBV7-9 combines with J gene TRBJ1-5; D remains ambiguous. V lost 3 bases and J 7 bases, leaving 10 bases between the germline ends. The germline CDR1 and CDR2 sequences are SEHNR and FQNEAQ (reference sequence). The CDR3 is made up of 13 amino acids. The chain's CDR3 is CASSFGGDQPQHF. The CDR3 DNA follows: TGTGCCAGCAGCTTTGGTGGAGACCAGCCCCAGCATTTT.

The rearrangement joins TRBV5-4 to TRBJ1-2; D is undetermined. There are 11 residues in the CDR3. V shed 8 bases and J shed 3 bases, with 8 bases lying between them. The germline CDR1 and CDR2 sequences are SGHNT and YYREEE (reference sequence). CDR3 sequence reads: CASSEDYGYTF. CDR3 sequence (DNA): TGTGCCAGTTCAGAGGACTATGGCTACACCTTC.

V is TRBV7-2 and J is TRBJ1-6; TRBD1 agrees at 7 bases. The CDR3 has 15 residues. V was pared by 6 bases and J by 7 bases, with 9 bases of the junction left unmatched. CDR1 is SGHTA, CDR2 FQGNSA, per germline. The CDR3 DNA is TGTGCCAGCAGGCAAGACAGGGTGTTAAATTCACCCCTCCACTTT. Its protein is CASRQDRVLNSPLHF.

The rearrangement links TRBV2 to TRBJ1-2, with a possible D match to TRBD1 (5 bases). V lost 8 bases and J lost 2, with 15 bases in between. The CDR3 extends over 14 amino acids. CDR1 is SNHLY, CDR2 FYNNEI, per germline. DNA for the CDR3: TGTGCCAGCTGCAGGACGGGACTAAACTATGGCTACACCTTC. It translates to CASCRTGLNYGYTF.

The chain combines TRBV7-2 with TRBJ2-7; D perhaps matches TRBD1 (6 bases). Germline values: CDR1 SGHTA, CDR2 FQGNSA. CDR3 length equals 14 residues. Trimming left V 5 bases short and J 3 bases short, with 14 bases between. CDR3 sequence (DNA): TGTGCCAGCAGCCTGCTTCAGGGGAGCTACGAGCAGTACTTC. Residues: CASSLLQGSYEQYF.

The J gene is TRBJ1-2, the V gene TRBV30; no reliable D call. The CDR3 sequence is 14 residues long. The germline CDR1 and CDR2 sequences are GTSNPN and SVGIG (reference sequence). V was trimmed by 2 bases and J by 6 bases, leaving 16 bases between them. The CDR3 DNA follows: TGTGCCTGGAGTAATTCCCCACTCGAGGATGGCTACACCTTC. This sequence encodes CAWSNSPLEDGYTF.

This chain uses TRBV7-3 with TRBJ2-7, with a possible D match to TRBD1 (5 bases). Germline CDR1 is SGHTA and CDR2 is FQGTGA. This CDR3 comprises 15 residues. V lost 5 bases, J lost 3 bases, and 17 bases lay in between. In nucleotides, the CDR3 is TGTGCCAGCAGCCCCCGCCAGGACACGTTCTACGAGCAGTACTTC. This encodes CASSPRQDTFYEQYF.

The CDR3 nucleotides are TGCAGCGTGCGGACAGGGGCCAATCAGCCCCAGCATTTT. This sequence encodes CSVRTGANQPQHF. This chain uses TRBV29-1 with TRBJ1-5; TRBD1 agrees at 9 bases. With 6 bases clipped from V and 3 bases from J, the junction kept 3 bases outside the gene matches. Per germline, CDR1 SQVTM and CDR2 ANQGSEA. The CDR3 has 13 amino acids.

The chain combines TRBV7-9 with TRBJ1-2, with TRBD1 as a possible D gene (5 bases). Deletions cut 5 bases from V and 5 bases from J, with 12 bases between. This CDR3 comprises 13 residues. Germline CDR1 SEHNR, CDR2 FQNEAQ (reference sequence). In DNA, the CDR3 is TGTGCCAGCAGCCTGGACACAGAATATGGCTACACCTTC. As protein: CASSLDTEYGYTF.

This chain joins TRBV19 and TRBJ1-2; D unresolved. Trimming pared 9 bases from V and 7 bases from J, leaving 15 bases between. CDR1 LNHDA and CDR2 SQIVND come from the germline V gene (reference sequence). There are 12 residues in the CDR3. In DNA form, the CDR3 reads TGTGCCAGCTCTAACGTTTGGTTTGGCTACACCTTC. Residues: CASSNVWFGYTF.

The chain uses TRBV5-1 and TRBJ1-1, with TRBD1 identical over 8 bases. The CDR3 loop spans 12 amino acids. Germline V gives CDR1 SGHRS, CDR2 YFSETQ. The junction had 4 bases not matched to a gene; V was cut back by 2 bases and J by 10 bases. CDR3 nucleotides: TGCGCCAGCAGCTTAGGGACAGGCTCAGCTTTCTTT. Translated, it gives CASSLGTGSAFF. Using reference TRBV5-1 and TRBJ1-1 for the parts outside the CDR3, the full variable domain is KAGVTQTPRYLIKTRGQQVTLSCSPISGHRSVSWYQQTPGQGLQFLFEYFSETQRNKGNFPGRFSGRQFSNSRSEMNVSTLELGDSALYLCASSLGTGSAFFGQGTRLTVV.

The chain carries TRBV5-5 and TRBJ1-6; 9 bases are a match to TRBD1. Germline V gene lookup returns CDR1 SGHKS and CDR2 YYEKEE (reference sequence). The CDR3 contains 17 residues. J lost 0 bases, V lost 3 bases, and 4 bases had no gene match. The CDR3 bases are TGTGCCAGCAGCTCGGACAGGGGTAGCTCCTATAATTCACCCCTCCACTTT. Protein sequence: CASSSDRGSSYNSPLHF.

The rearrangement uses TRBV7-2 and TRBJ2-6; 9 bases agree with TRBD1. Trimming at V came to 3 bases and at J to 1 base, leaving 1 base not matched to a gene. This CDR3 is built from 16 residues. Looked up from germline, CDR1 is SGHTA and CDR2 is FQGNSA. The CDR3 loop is CASSFDRGSGANVLTF. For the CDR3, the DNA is TGTGCCAGCAGCTTCGACAGGGGGTCTGGGGCCAACGTCCTGACTTTC.

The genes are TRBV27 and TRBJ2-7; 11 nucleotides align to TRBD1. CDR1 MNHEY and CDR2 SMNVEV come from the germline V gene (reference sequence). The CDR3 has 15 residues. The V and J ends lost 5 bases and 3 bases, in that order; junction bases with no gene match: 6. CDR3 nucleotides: TGTGCCAGCAGTCCCGGGACAGGGGGGGACTACGAGCAGTACTTC. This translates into CASSPGTGGDYEQYF.